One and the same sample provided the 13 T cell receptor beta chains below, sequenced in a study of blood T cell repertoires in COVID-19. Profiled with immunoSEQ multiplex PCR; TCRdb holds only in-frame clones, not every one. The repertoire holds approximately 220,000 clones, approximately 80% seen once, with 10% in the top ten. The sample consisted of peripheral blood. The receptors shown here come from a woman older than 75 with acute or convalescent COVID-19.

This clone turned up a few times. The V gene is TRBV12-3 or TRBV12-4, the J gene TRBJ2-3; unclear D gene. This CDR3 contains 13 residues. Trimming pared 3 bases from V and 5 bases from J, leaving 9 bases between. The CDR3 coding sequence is TGTGCCAGCAGTTTCCGTTCAGGAGATACGCAGTATTTT. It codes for CASSFRSGDTQYF.

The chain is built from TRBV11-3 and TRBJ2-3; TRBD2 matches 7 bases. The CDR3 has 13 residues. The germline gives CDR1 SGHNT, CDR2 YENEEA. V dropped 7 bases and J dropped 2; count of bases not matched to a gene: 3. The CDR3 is CASTAGDTDTQYF. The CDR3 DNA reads TGTGCCAGCACTGCGGGGGACACAGATACGCAGTATTTT.

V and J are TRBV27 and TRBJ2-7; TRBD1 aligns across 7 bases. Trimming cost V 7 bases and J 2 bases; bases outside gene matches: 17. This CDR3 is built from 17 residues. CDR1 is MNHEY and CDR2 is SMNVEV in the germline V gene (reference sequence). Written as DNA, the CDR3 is TGTGCCAGCACTCTACCCCCCCGGACAGGCCCTACCTACGAGCAGTACTTC. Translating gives CASTLPPRTGPTYEQYF.

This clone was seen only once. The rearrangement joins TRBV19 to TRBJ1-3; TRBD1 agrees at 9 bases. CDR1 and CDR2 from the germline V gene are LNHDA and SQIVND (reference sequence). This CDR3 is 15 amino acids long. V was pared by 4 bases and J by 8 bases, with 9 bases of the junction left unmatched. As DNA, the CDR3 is TGTGCCAGTAGTACCAAAGGACAGGGGTGGCACACCATATATTTT. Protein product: CASSTKGQGWHTIYF.

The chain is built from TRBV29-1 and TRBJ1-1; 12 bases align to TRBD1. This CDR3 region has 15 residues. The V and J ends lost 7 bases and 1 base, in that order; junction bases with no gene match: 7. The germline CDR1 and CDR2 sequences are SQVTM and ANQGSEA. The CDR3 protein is CSAGTGGIGNTEAFF. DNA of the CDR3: TGCAGCGCCGGGACAGGGGGCATTGGGAACACTGAAGCTTTCTTT.

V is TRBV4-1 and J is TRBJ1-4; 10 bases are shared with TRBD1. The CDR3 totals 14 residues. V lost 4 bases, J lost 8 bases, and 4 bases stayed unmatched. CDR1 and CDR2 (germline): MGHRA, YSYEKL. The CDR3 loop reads CASSPGTGAEKLFF. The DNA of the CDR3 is TGCGCCAGCAGCCCAGGGACAGGGGCGGAAAAACTGTTTTTT.

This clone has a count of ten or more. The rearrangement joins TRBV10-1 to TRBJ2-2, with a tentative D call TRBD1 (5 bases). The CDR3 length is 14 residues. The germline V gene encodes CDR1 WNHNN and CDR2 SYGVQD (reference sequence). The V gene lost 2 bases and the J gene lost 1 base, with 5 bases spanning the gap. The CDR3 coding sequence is TGCGCCAGCAGTGAGGGACAGAACACCGGGGAGCTGTTTTTT. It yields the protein CASSEGQNTGELFF.

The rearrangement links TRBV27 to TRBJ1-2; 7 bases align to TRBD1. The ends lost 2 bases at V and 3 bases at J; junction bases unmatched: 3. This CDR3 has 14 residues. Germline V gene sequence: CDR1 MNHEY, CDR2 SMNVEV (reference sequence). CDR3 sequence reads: CASSLRGRDYGYTF. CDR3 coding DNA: TGTGCCAGCAGTTTAAGGGGGCGGGACTATGGCTACACCTTC.

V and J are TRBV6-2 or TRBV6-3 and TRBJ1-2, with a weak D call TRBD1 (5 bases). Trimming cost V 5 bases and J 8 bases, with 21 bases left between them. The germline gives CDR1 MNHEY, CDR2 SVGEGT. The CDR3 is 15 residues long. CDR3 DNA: TGTGCCAGCAGTATCGGGACTCTCGATCTGAAAGGCTACACCTTC. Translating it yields CASSIGTLDLKGYTF.

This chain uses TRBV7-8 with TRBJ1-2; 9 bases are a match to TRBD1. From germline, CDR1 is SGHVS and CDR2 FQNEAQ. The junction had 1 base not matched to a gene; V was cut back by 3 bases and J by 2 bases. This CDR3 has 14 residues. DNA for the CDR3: TGTGCCAGCAGCTTTGGACAGGGGAACTATGGCTACACCTTC. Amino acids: CASSFGQGNYGYTF.

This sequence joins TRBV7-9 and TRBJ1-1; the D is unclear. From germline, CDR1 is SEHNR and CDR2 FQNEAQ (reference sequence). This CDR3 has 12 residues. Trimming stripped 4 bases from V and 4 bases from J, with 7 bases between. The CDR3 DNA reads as TGTGCCAGCAGCTCCCTCAGCACTGAAGCTTTCTTT. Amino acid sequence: CASSSLSTEAFF.

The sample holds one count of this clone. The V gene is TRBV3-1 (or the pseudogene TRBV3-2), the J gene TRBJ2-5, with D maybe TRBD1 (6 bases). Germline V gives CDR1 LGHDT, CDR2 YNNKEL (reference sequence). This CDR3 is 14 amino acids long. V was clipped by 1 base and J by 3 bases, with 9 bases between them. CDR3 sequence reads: CASSQVRGKETQYF. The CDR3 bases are TGTGCCAGCAGCCAAGTTAGGGGGAAAGAGACCCAGTACTTC.

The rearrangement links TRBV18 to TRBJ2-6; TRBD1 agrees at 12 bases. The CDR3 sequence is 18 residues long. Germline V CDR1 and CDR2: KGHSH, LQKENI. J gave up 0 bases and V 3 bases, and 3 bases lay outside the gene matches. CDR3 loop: CASSPRDRGLSGANVLTF. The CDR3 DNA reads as TGTGCCAGCTCACCCAGGGACAGGGGGCTCTCTGGGGCCAACGTCCTGACTTTC.